One sample yielded the 28 T cell receptor beta chains listed below, sequenced in a study of CD8+ T cells in alopecia areata listed by TCRdb under 2018. Sample time point, as interpreted from the label and publication: less than 25 weeks on oral tofacitinib. In the paper's terms, the treatment or condition label means: oral pan-JAK inhibitor, 5-10 mg twice daily. Library creation used the immunoSEQ multiplex PCR assay. To provide template for TCR sequencing, every sample had RNA extracted and reverse transcribed into cDNA. TCRdb obtained this table from immuneACCESS and retained in-frame rearrangements with V and J assigned. These tables miss some clones; where compared with another copy, unresolved V genes account for less than half of the shortfall, and the remainder is unexplained. This sample lists about 190,000 clones; around three fifths were detected once. The ten largest make up 0.95% to 1.1% of the sample.

Sequencing used CD4+ T cells sorted from blood, obtained at week 24, from a patient treated with tofacitinib. The origin of the receptors is a human donor with alopecia areata.

This clone was observed once. V usage is TRBV30 and J usage is TRBJ2-2; a weak D match, TRBD2 (7 bases). Trimming pared 0 bases from V and 6 bases from J, leaving 14 bases between. The CDR3 extends over 15 amino acids. CDR1 GTSNPN and CDR2 SVGIG come from the germline V gene (reference sequence). The CDR3 protein is CAWSVAVGGPGELFF. The CDR3 region has the DNA TGTGCCTGGAGTGTAGCAGTCGGGGGGCCCGGGGAGCTGTTTTTT.

The V call is TRBV9, the J call TRBJ1-5, with D perhaps TRBD1 (5 bases). The germline V gene encodes CDR1 SGDLS and CDR2 YYNGEE. CDR3 length: 14 residues. The V end was cut by 4 bases, the J end by 3 bases, with 11 bases between. This CDR3 reads CASSLDSSNQPQHF. CDR3 DNA sequence: TGTGCCAGCAGCCTAGACAGCTCCAATCAGCCCCAGCATTTT.

The rearrangement uses TRBV29-1 and TRBJ2-3; no clear D gene. The CDR3 totals 13 residues. V was cut by 6 bases and J by 0 bases, with 10 bases left in between. Germline V lookup: CDR1 SQVTM, CDR2 ANQGSEA. Here the CDR3 reads CSVGPGSTDTQYF. CDR3 nucleotides: TGCAGCGTCGGCCCCGGTAGCACAGATACGCAGTATTTT.

This clone occurred a few times. The rearrangement links TRBV7-3 to TRBJ2-1; 10 positions agree with TRBD2. CDR1 SGHTA and CDR2 FQGTGA come from the germline V gene. CDR3 length equals 15 residues. J lost 4 bases, V lost 5 bases, and 5 bases had no gene match. The CDR3 sequence: CASSRSGGTYNEQFF. The CDR3 bases are TGTGCCAGCAGCCGTAGCGGGGGGACTTACAATGAGCAGTTCTTC.

This chain connects TRBV29-1 to TRBJ1-1; 7 positions agree with TRBD1. Germline loops: CDR1 SQVTM, CDR2 ANQGSEA. CDR3 size: 13 residues. Trimming took 7 bases from V and 5 from J; bases not matched to a gene: 10. For the CDR3, the DNA is TGCAGCGAGTACAGGGGAGTTCAGACTGAAGCTTTCTTT. Its protein is CSEYRGVQTEAFF.

The V gene is TRBV29-1, the J gene TRBJ2-7; D is unclear. Trimming took off 4 bases at V and 5 bases at J, with 12 bases between the two ends. The CDR3 is 12 amino acids. Germline V lookup: CDR1 SQVTM, CDR2 ANQGSEA. CDR3 nucleotides: TGCAGCGTTGCCCGGCAGACCCACGAGCAGTACTTC. Amino acid sequence: CSVARQTHEQYF.

This clone was seen a handful of times. This chain uses TRBV4-3 with TRBJ1-2; 9 bases line up with TRBD1. This CDR3 comprises 15 residues. In germline, CDR1 is LGHNA, CDR2 YSLEER. Trimming removed 1 base from V and 8 bases from J; junction bases left unmatched: 8. The CDR3 is CASSQGRDRVGGYTF. CDR3 bases: TGCGCCAGCAGCCAAGGCCGGGACAGGGTTGGCGGCTACACCTTC.

The rearrangement uses TRBV30 and TRBJ2-7; no reliable D call. Germline V CDR1 and CDR2: GTSNPN, SVGIG (reference sequence). This CDR3 region has 12 residues. V was shortened by 2 bases and J by 5 bases, with 10 bases between the two germline ends. The CDR3 nucleotides read TGTGCCTGGAGTCTGGCCCTGAACGAGCAGTACTTC. The encoded protein is CAWSLALNEQYF.

The chain employs TRBV29-1 and TRBJ1-2; 12 bases match TRBD1. There are 15 residues in the CDR3. After removal of 5 bases from V and 2 bases from J, the junction contained 6 bases not matched to a gene. Per the germline V gene, CDR1 is SQVTM and CDR2 is ANQGSEA. The CDR3 protein is CSVLSGTGGNYGYTF. The CDR3 DNA follows: TGCAGCGTTCTGTCCGGGACAGGGGGCAACTATGGCTACACCTTC.

The chain links TRBV30 to TRBJ1-1; no clear D. Trimming removed 4 bases at V and 5 bases at J, with 14 bases between. The CDR3 spans 13 residues. Germline values: CDR1 GTSNPN, CDR2 SVGIG (reference sequence). The CDR3 DNA sequence: TGTGCCTGGACCCGCGCTTCGGGAACTGAAGCTTTCTTT. It is translated as CAWTRASGTEAFF.

This chain connects TRBV29-1 to TRBJ1-2; D is unresolved. The CDR3 has 14 residues. Looked up from germline, CDR1 is SQVTM and CDR2 is ANQGSEA. V gave up 4 bases and J gave up 3 bases, with 15 bases separating them. The CDR3 spells CSVVRGQFDYGYTF. The CDR3 DNA is TGCAGCGTTGTTCGTGGGCAGTTCGACTATGGCTACACCTTC.

Comments on this clone: No DNA is shown, since the ends of the CDR3 on it are uncertain; the CDR3 is the one TCRdb lists. The chain combines TRBV30 with TRBJ1-5; the D call of TRBD1 is as the table states it, not checked on the DNA. The CDR3 adds up to 12 amino acids, both ends counted. Per the germline V gene, CDR1 is GTSNPN and CDR2 is SVGIG (reference sequence). The chain's CDR3 is CAWSVGQGTKHF.

The chain employs TRBV7-8 and TRBJ1-2, with D possibly matching TRBD1 (6 bases). The CDR3 totals 14 residues. Germline loops: CDR1 SGHVS, CDR2 FQNEAQ. Trimming removed 5 bases at V and 3 bases at J, with 13 bases between. Here the CDR3 reads CASSPGDFYYGYTF. In nucleotides, the CDR3 is TGTGCCAGCAGCCCAGGGGATTTCTACTATGGCTACACCTTC. Based on the CDR3 plus reference TRBV7-8 and TRBJ1-2, the full variable domain is GAGVSQSPRYKVAKRGQDVALRCDPISGHVSLFWYQQALGQGPEFLTYFQNEAQLDKSGLPSDRFFAERPEGSVSTLKIQRTQQEDSAVYLCASSPGDFYYGYTFGSGTRLTVV.

The J gene is TRBJ2-1, the V gene TRBV29-1; D possibly corresponds to TRBD2 (5 bases). V was trimmed by 1 base and J by 5 bases, leaving 12 bases between them. This CDR3 is built from 14 residues. Germline loops: CDR1 SQVTM, CDR2 ANQGSEA. The CDR3 loop is CSVEAGVKNNEQFF. The CDR3 DNA sequence: TGCAGCGTTGAAGCCGGGGTTAAAAACAATGAGCAGTTCTTC.

The rearrangement links TRBV14 to TRBJ2-5; D assignment may be TRBD1 or TRBD2 (5 bases each). The germline gives CDR1 SGHDN, CDR2 FVKESK. The CDR3 has 15 residues. V lost 0 bases and J lost 7, with 15 bases in between. The CDR3 reads CASSQDLPGAGTQYF. The DNA of the CDR3 is TGTGCCAGCAGCCAAGATCTTCCCGGGGCCGGGACCCAGTACTTC.

About this clone itself: Other DNA sequences in this sample translate to the same CDR3. The V gene is TRBV5-6, the J gene TRBJ1-2, with 9 positions matching TRBD1. V was clipped by 3 bases and J by 1 base; unmatched bases: 4. In germline, CDR1 is SGHDT, CDR2 YYEEEE. This CDR3 is 15 amino acids long. CDR3 DNA sequence: TGTGCCAGCAGCTGGGGACAGGGCTATAACTATGGCTACACCTTC. Translated, it gives CASSWGQGYNYGYTF. Drawing the rest from reference TRBV5-6 and TRBJ1-2, the complete variable domain is DAGVTQSPTHLIKTRGQQVTLRCSPKSGHDTVSWYQQALGQGPQFIFQYYEEEERQRGNFPDRFSGHQFPNYSSELNVNALLLGDSALYLCASSWGQGYNYGYTFGSGTRLTVV.

V usage is TRBV5-1 and J usage is TRBJ2-6, with 8 bases identical to TRBD1. The CDR3 extends over 16 amino acids. With V trimmed by 3 bases and J by 0 bases, 2 bases remained unmatched. In germline, CDR1 is SGHRS, CDR2 YFSETQ. The DNA for the CDR3 is TGCGCCAGCAGCTGGACAGGGAGCTCTGGGGCCAACGTCCTGACTTTC. Protein product: CASSWTGSSGANVLTF.

Many counts were recorded for this clone. The genes are TRBV9 and TRBJ2-4, with 7 bases that match TRBD2. The J segment lost 12 bases and the V segment lost 4 bases, leaving 10 bases of the junction unmatched. Germline V gene data show CDR1 as SGDLS and CDR2 as YYNGEE. This CDR3 is 13 amino acids long. The chain's CDR3 is CASSPGTGGSQYF. DNA for the CDR3: TGTGCCAGCAGCCCTGGGACGGGGGGAAGTCAGTACTTC.

As DNA, the CDR3 is TGTGCCTGGAGTGTCCGGAGAGGAGGCTATGGCTACACCTTC. Encoded protein: CAWSVRRGGYGYTF. The rearrangement uses TRBV30 and TRBJ1-2; D is uncertain. This CDR3 region has 14 residues. The germline V gene encodes CDR1 GTSNPN and CDR2 SVGIG (reference sequence). V was pared by 0 bases and J by 4 bases, with 12 bases between.

The rearrangement joins TRBV2 to TRBJ2-7; D may match TRBD1 or TRBD2 (5 bases each). V was clipped by 4 bases and J by 0 bases, with 13 bases between them. This CDR3 region has 15 residues. Looked up from germline, CDR1 is SNHLY and CDR2 is FYNNEI. The CDR3 bases are TGTGCCAGCAGTGTAGAGGGGATACTCTCCTACGAGCAGTACTTC. Residues: CASSVEGILSYEQYF.

This clone was detected once. The V call is TRBV5-6, the J call TRBJ2-7, with D possibly TRBD2 on 6 matching bases. This CDR3 region has 15 residues. Germline V lookup: CDR1 SGHDT, CDR2 YYEEEE. V was trimmed by 4 bases and J by 2 bases, leaving 16 bases between them. Here the CDR3 DNA reads TGTGCCAGCAGCCAACATCCGGGGGACGCCTACGAGCAGTACTTC. Protein sequence: CASSQHPGDAYEQYF.

The chain combines TRBV30 with TRBJ2-2; a weak D match, TRBD1 (5 bases). The germline V and J ends were trimmed by 4 bases and 0 bases, with 9 bases remaining between them. This CDR3 spans 14 amino acids. CDR1 is GTSNPN, CDR2 SVGIG, per germline (reference sequence). The CDR3 coding sequence is TGTGCCTGGAAACCCAGGGCGAACACCGGGGAGCTGTTTTTT. Its protein is CAWKPRANTGELFF.

This clone is a singleton in its sample. V gene TRBV7-2 combines with J gene TRBJ2-1; 8 bases align to TRBD1. CDR1 and CDR2 from the germline V gene are SGHTA and FQGNSA. With V trimmed by 4 bases and J by 5 bases, 7 bases remained unmatched. The CDR3 is made up of 15 amino acids. CDR3 nucleotide sequence: TGTGCCAGCAGCTCATTGGGACAGGCGCACAATGAGCAGTTCTTC. The encoded protein is CASSSLGQAHNEQFF.

The genes are TRBV14 and TRBJ1-1; D perhaps matches TRBD1 (5 bases). The germline gives CDR1 SGHDN, CDR2 FVKESK. The CDR3 length is 15 residues. The V and J ends lost 6 bases and 6 bases respectively, with 20 bases between them. This CDR3 reads CASRPTGTRRAEAFF. CDR3 DNA: TGTGCCAGCAGGCCCACGGGGACTAGAAGGGCTGAAGCTTTCTTT.

The gene calls are TRBV29-1 and TRBJ1-2; 7 bases align to TRBD1. V was pared by 4 bases and J by 8 bases, with 10 bases of the junction left unmatched. The germline V gene has CDR1 SQVTM and CDR2 ANQGSEA. The CDR3 is 13 amino acids. CDR3 sequence: CSVVGQDLYGYTF. Here the CDR3 DNA reads TGCAGCGTTGTCGGACAGGACCTTTACGGCTACACCTTC.

The V call is TRBV29-1, the J call TRBJ2-3; 7 bases are shared with TRBD2. The V gene end was trimmed by 4 bases and the J gene end by 6 bases; junction bases not matched to a gene: 13. Germline assignment: CDR1 SQVTM and CDR2 ANQGSEA. CDR3 size: 15 residues. In nucleotides, the CDR3 is TGCAGCGTTGTAAGGGCTAGCGGACCTTTTGATACGCAGTATTTT. This codes for CSVVRASGPFDTQYF.

The chain employs TRBV28 and TRBJ1-5, with D unresolved. CDR1 is MDHEN, CDR2 SYDVKM, per germline. This CDR3 is 12 amino acids long. The CDR3 reads CAVDEGNQPQHF. The DNA of the CDR3 is TGTGCGGTCGACGAGGGCAATCAGCCCCAGCATTTT.

The chain links TRBV7-9 to TRBJ2-4; maybe TRBD2 (5 bases). The V gene lost 2 bases and the J gene lost 8 bases, with 10 bases spanning the gap. The length of the CDR3 is 13 residues. Per the germline V gene, CDR1 is SEHNR and CDR2 is FQNEAQ (reference sequence). CDR3 amino acids: CASSLMAADIQYF. CDR3 nucleotide sequence: TGTGCCAGCAGCTTAATGGCAGCGGACATTCAGTACTTC.